The 6 T cell receptor beta chains below all came from one sample that was sequenced in a study of T cell responses to AZD1222 COVID-19 vaccine. Clones were sequenced by immunoSEQ multiplex PCR, and TCRdb holds only the in-frame ones, with some missing. The sample holds approximately 150,000 clones; about 91% are singletons and the top ten take 2% to 2.5%. The source was peripheral blood, collected on day 0 of AZD1222 vaccination. The origin of the receptors is an adult in good health.

The chain employs TRBV28 and TRBJ1-1; 8 bases agree with TRBD1. Trimming took 3 bases from V and 1 from J; bases not matched to a gene: 4. The CDR3 spans 15 residues. Germline V gene sequence: CDR1 MDHEN, CDR2 SYDVKM. CDR3 amino acids: CASSFWQGANTEAFF. DNA for the CDR3: TGTGCCAGCAGTTTCTGGCAGGGGGCGAACACTGAAGCTTTCTTT.

The rearrangement uses TRBV15 and TRBJ2-7; D is possibly TRBD2 (5 bases). The CDR3 runs 16 residues. Germline assignment: CDR1 LNHNV and CDR2 YYDKDF (reference sequence). The V and J ends lost 5 bases and 0 bases respectively, with 17 bases between them. In DNA, the CDR3 is TGTGCCACCAGCGATCTAAGGAGGTCCCGCTCCTACGAGCAGTACTTC. This encodes CATSDLRRSRSYEQYF.

Here the CDR3 reads CASNTGTPGGEQFF. The CDR3 DNA reads as TGCGCCAGCAACACCGGGACGCCCGGCGGTGAGCAGTTCTTC. The genes are TRBV5-1 and TRBJ2-1; the D call may be TRBD1 or TRBD2 (5 bases each). The CDR3 covers 14 residues. V dropped 6 bases and J dropped 9 bases, with 19 bases sitting between them. Per germline, CDR1 SGHRS and CDR2 YFSETQ.

This sequence joins TRBV7-2 and TRBJ1-5; D is undetermined. Trimming shortened V by 5 bases and J by 0 bases, and 11 bases separated the two germline ends. Per the germline V gene, CDR1 is SGHTA and CDR2 is FQGNSA. The length of the CDR3 is 15 residues. The chain's CDR3 is CASSLRTGSNQPQHF. CDR3 nucleotides: TGTGCCAGCAGCCTCCGGACGGGTAGCAATCAGCCCCAGCATTTT.

The genes are TRBV6-6 and TRBJ1-2; D unclear. The germline V gene encodes CDR1 MNHNY and CDR2 SVGAGI (reference sequence). The CDR3 consists of 14 residues. Trimming removed 6 bases at V and 4 bases at J, with 15 bases between. For the CDR3, the DNA is TGTGCCAGCAGCCGCCCTGAAACCCTCTATGGCTACACCTTC. It encodes CASSRPETLYGYTF.

The chain couples TRBV30 to TRBJ2-1, with 11 bases fitting TRBD1. The CDR3 has 13 amino acids. The V and J ends lost 8 bases and 6 bases, in that order; junction bases with no gene match: 6. CDR1 is GTSNPN, CDR2 SVGIG, per germline (reference sequence). The CDR3 protein is CARTGQGVNEQFF. The CDR3 DNA follows: TGTGCCCGAACGGGACAGGGGGTCAATGAGCAGTTCTTC.